The clone carrying this T cell receptor beta chain appeared a single time. The antigen remains unidentified. Every patient underwent thyroid surgery untreated. This sample is part of a study of metastatic and nonmetastatic thyroid tumors. Study-level background: For malignant and benign thyroid patients, tumor or nodule tissue and blood were the sources whose repertoires were compared. Study-wide findings and caveats: TCR beta diversity was reportedly significantly higher in malignant thyroid tumors than benign nodules, in blood and tumor.

Per the study methods: A papillary thyroid cancer distant-metastasis classifier was built from CDR3 differences across clinicopathological groups. TCRdb redid the clone calls on the PCR reads using MiXCR. TCRdb's processing, not the study's, gives the V and J calls here. The sample has around 12,000 clones, 38% seen once. Germline V gene sequence: CDR1 GTSNPN, CDR2 SVGIG (reference sequence). CDR3 size: 14 residues. J was trimmed by 4 bases and V by 3 bases; bases with no gene match: 2. The sample was tumor tissue. This TCR was recovered from a female donor with papillary thyroid cancer or a benign thyroid nodule (not recorded which). Some clones in this sample may be carry-over from other donors' samples. The chain uses TRBV30 and TRBJ2-1; 11 positions match TRBD2. CDR3 sequence reads: CAWRGTSGYNEQFF. CDR3 coding DNA: TGTGCCTGGAGGGGGACTAGCGGATACAATGAGCAGTTCTTC.